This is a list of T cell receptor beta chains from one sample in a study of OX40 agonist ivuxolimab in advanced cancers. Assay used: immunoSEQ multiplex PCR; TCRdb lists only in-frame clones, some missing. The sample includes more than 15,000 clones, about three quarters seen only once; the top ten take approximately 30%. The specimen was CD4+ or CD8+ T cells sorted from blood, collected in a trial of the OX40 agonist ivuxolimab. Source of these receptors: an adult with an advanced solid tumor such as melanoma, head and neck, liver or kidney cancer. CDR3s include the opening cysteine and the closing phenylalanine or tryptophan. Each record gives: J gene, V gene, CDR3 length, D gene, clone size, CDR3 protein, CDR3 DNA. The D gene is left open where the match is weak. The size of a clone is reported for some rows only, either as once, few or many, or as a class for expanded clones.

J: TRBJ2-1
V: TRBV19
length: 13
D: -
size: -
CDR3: CASRQDSYNEQFF
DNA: TGTGCCAGTAGACAGGACTCCTACAATGAGCAGTTCTTC

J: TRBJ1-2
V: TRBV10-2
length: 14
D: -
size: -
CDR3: CASSESTTNYGYTF
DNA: TGCGCCAGCAGTGAGTCAACCACTAACTATGGCTACACCTTC

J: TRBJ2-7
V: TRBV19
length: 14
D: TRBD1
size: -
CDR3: CASSIAGGPYEQYF
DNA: TGTGCCAGTAGTATAGCAGGGGGCCCCTACGAGCAGTACTTC

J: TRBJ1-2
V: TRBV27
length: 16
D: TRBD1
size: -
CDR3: CASSPSTGEINYGYTF
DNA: TGTGCCAGCAGTCCTTCGACAGGGGAGATTAACTATGGCTACACCTTC

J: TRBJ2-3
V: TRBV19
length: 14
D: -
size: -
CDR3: CASSIGRVKDTQYF
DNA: TGTGCCAGTAGTATAGGCAGGGTCAAGGATACGCAGTATTTT

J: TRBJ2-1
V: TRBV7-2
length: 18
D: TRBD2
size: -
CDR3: CASSPATSGGLPYNEQFF
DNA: TGTGCCAGCAGCCCGGCGACTAGCGGGGGGCTCCCCTACAATGAGCAGTTCTTC

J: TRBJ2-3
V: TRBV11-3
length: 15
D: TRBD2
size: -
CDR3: CASSPPGGSRDTQYF
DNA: TGTGCCAGCAGCCCCCCGGGGGGGTCCAGGGATACGCAGTATTTT

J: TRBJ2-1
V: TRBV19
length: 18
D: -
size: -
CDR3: CASKTREAGHLLYNEQFF
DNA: TGTGCCAGTAAGACGAGAGAGGCAGGGCACCTCTTGTACAATGAGCAGTTCTTC

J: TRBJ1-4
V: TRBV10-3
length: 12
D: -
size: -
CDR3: CAISPGSEKLFF
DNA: TGTGCCATCAGTCCCGGGTCCGAAAAACTGTTTTTT

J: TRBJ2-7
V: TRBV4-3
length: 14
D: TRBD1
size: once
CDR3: CASSPRQGWDEQYF
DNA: TGCGCCAGCAGCCCTCGACAGGGGTGGGACGAGCAGTACTTC

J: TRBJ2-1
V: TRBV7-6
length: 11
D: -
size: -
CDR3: CASSFRGTQFF
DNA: TGTGCCAGCAGCTTCAGGGGCACACAGTTCTTC

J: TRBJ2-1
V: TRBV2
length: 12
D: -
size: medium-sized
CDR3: CASSEGGTDQFF
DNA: TGTGCCAGCAGTGAGGGGGGTACGGACCAGTTCTTC

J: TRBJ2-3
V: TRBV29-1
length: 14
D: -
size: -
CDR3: CSVEVGGSWDTQYF
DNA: TGCAGCGTTGAAGTAGGCGGATCTTGGGATACGCAGTATTTT

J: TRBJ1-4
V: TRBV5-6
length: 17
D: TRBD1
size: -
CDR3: CASSLRGTGGSAEKLFF
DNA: TGTGCCAGCAGCTTGAGAGGGACAGGTGGCTCCGCGGAAAAACTGTTTTTT

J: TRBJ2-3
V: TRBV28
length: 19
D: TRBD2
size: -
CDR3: CASSLQRTSGRGRADTQYF
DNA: TGTGCCAGCAGTTTACAGCGGACTAGCGGGAGAGGTCGGGCAGATACGCAGTATTTT

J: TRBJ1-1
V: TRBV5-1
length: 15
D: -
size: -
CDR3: CASSPDSSRGTEAFF
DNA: TGCGCCAGCAGCCCCGACAGCTCTCGGGGGACTGAAGCTTTCTTT

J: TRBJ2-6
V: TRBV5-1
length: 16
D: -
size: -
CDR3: CASSLGVFSGANVLTF
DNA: TGCGCCAGCAGCTTGGGAGTTTTTTCTGGGGCCAACGTCCTGACTTTC

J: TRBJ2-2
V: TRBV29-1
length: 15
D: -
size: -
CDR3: CSVELAGYGTGELFF
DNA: TGCAGCGTTGAATTGGCAGGCTACGGGACCGGGGAGCTGTTTTTT

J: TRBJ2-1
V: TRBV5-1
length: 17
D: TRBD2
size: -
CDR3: CASSLEGSGATYNEQFF
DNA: TGCGCCAGCAGCTTGGAGGGTAGCGGGGCAACCTACAATGAGCAGTTCTTC

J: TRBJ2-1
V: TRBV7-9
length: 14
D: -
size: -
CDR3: CASSPGSSYNEQFF
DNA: TGTGCCAGCAGTCCAGGGAGCTCCTACAATGAGCAGTTCTTC

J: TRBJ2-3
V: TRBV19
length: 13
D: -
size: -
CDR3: CASTQGGADTQYF
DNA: TGTGCCAGTACCCAGGGGGGAGCAGATACGCAGTATTTT

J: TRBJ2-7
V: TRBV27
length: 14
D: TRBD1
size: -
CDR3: CASRAGTGTYEQYF
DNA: TGTGCCAGCCGCGCCGGGACAGGGACGTACGAGCAGTACTTC

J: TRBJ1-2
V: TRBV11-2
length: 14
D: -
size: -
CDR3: CASSRDRSLEGYTF
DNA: TGTGCCAGCAGCAGAGACAGATCTTTAGAAGGCTACACCTTC

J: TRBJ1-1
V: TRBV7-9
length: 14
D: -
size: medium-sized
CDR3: CASSSWGAVAEAFF
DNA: TGTGCCAGCAGTTCCTGGGGGGCCGTCGCTGAAGCTTTCTTT

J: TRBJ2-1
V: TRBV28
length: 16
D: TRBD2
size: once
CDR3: CASSSPLAGGYNEQFF
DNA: TGTGCCAGCAGTTCTCCTCTAGCGGGGGGGTACAATGAGCAGTTCTTC